This T cell receptor beta chain derives from a study of T cell changes during pregnancy in multiple sclerosis. The assay was immunoSEQ multiplex PCR, and TCRdb's table has in-frame clones only and misses some. This sample has about 98,000 clones; approximately 90% occur once, and the top ten carry 2% to 3%. This CDR3 is built from 13 residues. V lost 8 bases, J lost 3 bases, and 6 bases stayed unmatched. Per germline, CDR1 WSHSY and CDR2 SAAADI. Specimen: peripheral blood, collected after pregnancy. The chain carries TRBV10-2 and TRBJ1-1, with 7 bases fitting TRBD1. The TCR comes from a female donor in good health, enrolled as a control in a pregnancy study. The CDR3 spells CASVPRGDTEAFF. The CDR3 DNA follows: TGCGCCAGCGTCCCCAGGGGGGACACTGAAGCTTTCTTT.